The T cell receptor (beta chain) described here comes from a study of CD8 T cells in Susac syndrome. As for this clonotype: Its cognate antigen is unknown.

The multiple sclerosis control group consisted of treatment-naive patients whose relapsing-remitting disease, which was either stable or active, fulfilled revised McDonald criteria. RNA amounts of roughly 0.5 to 1 ug underwent reverse transcription with random hexamers. Amplification of TCR beta CDR3 spanned 54 Vbeta and 13 Jbeta via immunoSEQ multiplex PCR. TCRdb passed the immunoSEQ multiplex PCR reads through MiXCR, listing each CDR3 protein once. The sample shows roughly 300,000 distinct CDR3 sequences, about 88% of them seen only once. Study-level findings and limits: Only a relatively small number of individuals were included in the TCR sequencing and HLA analysis.

Germline V gene data show CDR1 as LGHNA and CDR2 as YNFKEQ. V shed 0 bases and J shed 8 bases, with 7 bases lying between them. The CDR3 contains 12 residues. This chain links TRBV4-2 with TRBJ1-1; no definite D call. The sample taken for sequencing was CD8+ T cells from PBMCs. The clonotype originates from a human donor with multiple sclerosis. This chain's CDR3 is CASSQEDGEAFF. CDR3 bases: TGTGCCAGCAGCCAAGAGGACGGAGAAGCTTTCTTT.